Below are 7 T cell receptor beta chains sequenced from a single sample in a study of blood T cell repertoires in COVID-19. Only in-frame clones appear in the TCRdb table, and some are missing; sequencing was by immunoSEQ multiplex PCR. The sample includes roughly 62,000 clones, about 86% of them seen just once. The material sequenced was peripheral blood. The receptors come from a man older than 75 with COVID-19, enrolled during active disease.

The chain uses TRBV6-2 or TRBV6-3 and TRBJ2-7; perhaps TRBD1 as D (6 bases). From germline, CDR1 is MNHEY and CDR2 SVGEGT. This CDR3 spans 17 amino acids. Trimming pared 5 bases from V and 3 bases from J, leaving 23 bases between. DNA for the CDR3: TGTGCCAGCAGTCCATACCTCCTTGGGGGCCGCCACTACGAGCAGTACGTC. Its translation is CASSPYLLGGRHYEQYV.

The chain has TRBV11-3 and TRBJ2-1, with D perhaps matching TRBD2 (5 bases). This CDR3 is built from 15 residues. V shed 2 bases and J shed 8 bases, with 16 bases lying between them. Germline values: CDR1 SGHNT, CDR2 YENEEA. CDR3 DNA: TGTGCCAGCAGCTTACCCCGACAAGGGAGCGATGAGCAGTTCTTC. Its protein product is CASSLPRQGSDEQFF.

This chain's CDR3 is CASKAGPLGANVLTF. The CDR3 DNA reads TGTGCCAGTAAGGCAGGTCCACTCGGGGCCAACGTCCTGACTTTC. V is TRBV19 and J is TRBJ2-6; D gene ambiguous. Trimming pared 7 bases from V and 4 bases from J, leaving 14 bases between. The CDR3 consists of 15 residues. Germline assignment: CDR1 LNHDA and CDR2 SQIVND (reference sequence).

J is TRBJ2-7 and V is TRBV7-2, with a possible D match to TRBD1 (6 bases). Trimming removed 5 bases at V and 6 bases at J, with 14 bases between. Germline V lookup: CDR1 SGHTA, CDR2 FQGNSA. This CDR3 is 13 amino acids long. CDR3 nucleotide sequence: TGTGCCAGCAGCGTAACCACAGGGTTCGAGCAGTACGTC. As protein: CASSVTTGFEQYV.

The gene calls are TRBV19 and TRBJ1-2; 11 nucleotides agree with TRBD1. Germline-derived CDR1 and CDR2 are LNHDA and SQIVND (reference sequence). The V and J ends lost 4 bases and 4 bases, in that order; junction bases with no gene match: 11. This CDR3 spans 17 amino acids. CDR3 bases: TGTGCCAGTAGTACGCTTAGGGACAGGGGGACGGGCTATGGCTACACCTTC. Protein: CASSTLRDRGTGYGYTF. Based on the CDR3 plus reference TRBV19 and TRBJ1-2, the full variable domain is DGGITQSPKYLFRKEGQNVTLSCEQNLNHDAMYWYRQDPGQGLRLIYYSQIVNDFQKGDIAEGYSVSREKKESFPLTVTSAQKNPTAFYLCASSTLRDRGTGYGYTFGSGTRLTVV.

The chain carries TRBV5-1 and TRBJ2-7; 8 positions match TRBD1. V gave up 1 base and J gave up 5 bases; unmatched junction bases: 8. The CDR3 length is 15 residues. Germline CDR1 and CDR2: SGHRS and YFSETQ. The chain's CDR3 is CASSLSGQGAHEQYF. CDR3 sequence (DNA): TGCGCCAGCAGCTTGTCAGGACAGGGCGCCCACGAGCAGTACTTC.

The gene calls are TRBV6-5 and TRBJ2-5; 8 nucleotides match TRBD2. Germline V gene data show CDR1 as MNHEY and CDR2 as SVGAGI. CDR3 length: 15 residues. The V segment lost 10 bases and the J segment 5 bases; nucleotides outside the gene matches: 15. The CDR3 nucleotides read TGTGCCAACTCCCGCCGGGGGGGGCCAGGGGAGACCCAGTACTTC. This encodes CANSRRGGPGETQYF.